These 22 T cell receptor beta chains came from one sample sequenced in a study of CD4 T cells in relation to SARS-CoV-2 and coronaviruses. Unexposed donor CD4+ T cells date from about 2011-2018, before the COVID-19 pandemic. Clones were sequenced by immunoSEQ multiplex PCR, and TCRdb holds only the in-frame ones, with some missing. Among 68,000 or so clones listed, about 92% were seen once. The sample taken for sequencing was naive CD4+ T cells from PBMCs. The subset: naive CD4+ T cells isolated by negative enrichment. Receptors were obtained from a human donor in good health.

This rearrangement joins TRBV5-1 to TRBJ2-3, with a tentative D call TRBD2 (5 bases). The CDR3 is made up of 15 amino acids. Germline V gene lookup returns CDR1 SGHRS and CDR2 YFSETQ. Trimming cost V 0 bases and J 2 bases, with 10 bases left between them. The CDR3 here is CASSLVARNTDTQYF. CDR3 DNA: TGCGCCAGCAGCTTGGTAGCGCGGAACACAGATACGCAGTATTTT.

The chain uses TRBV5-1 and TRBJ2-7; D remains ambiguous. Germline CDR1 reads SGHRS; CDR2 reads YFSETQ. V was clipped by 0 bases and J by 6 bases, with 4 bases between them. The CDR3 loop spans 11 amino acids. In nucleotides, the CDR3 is TGCGCCAGCAGCTTGGAATTCGAGCAGTACTTC. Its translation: CASSLEFEQYF.

Here the CDR3 DNA reads TGTGCCAGCAGCCCCCGGACTAGCGGACCTAGCACAGATACGCAGTATTTT. This sequence encodes CASSPRTSGPSTDTQYF. The V and J genes are TRBV9 and TRBJ2-3; 10 positions agree with TRBD2. J was trimmed by 0 bases and V by 4 bases; bases with no gene match: 8. The CDR3 runs 17 residues. Germline loops: CDR1 SGDLS, CDR2 YYNGEE.

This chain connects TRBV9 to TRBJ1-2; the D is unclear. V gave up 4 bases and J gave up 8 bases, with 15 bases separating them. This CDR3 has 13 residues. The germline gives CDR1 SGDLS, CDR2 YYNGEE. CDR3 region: CASSPGMALGYTF. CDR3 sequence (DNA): TGTGCCAGCAGCCCCGGGATGGCCTTAGGCTACACCTTC.

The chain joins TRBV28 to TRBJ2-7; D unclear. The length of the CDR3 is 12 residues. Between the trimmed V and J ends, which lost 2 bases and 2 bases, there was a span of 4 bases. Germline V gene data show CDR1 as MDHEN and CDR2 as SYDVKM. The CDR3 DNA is TGTGCCAGCAGTTTAGCGGCCTACGAGCAGTACTTC. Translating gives CASSLAAYEQYF.

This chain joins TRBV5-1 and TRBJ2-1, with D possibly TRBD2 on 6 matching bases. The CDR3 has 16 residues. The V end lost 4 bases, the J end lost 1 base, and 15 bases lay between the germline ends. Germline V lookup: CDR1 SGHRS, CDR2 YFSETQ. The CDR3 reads CASSDTGTGSYNEQFF. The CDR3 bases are TGCGCCAGCAGCGACACCGGGACTGGGTCCTACAATGAGCAGTTCTTC.

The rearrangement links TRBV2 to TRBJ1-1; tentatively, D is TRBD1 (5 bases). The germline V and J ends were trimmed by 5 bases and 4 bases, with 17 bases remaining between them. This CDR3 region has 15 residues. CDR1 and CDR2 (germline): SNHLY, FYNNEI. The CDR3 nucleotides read TGTGCCAGCAGTCTCACTAGGACACCTGGCACTGAAGCTTTCTTT. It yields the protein CASSLTRTPGTEAFF.

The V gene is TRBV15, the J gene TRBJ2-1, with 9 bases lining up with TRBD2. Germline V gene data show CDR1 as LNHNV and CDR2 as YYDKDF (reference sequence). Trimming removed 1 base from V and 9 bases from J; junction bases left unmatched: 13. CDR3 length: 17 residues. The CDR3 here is CATSRGGASGRQSEQFF. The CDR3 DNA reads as TGTGCCACCAGCAGAGGAGGTGCGAGCGGGAGGCAGAGTGAGCAGTTCTTC.

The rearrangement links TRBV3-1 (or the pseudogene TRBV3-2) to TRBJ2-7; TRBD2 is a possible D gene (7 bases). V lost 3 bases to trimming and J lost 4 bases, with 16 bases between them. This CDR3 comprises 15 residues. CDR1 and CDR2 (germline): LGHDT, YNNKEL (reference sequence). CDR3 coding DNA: TGTGCCAGCAGCCATGGGGGGGGCCTACGGTACGAGCAGTACTTC. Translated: CASSHGGGLRYEQYF.

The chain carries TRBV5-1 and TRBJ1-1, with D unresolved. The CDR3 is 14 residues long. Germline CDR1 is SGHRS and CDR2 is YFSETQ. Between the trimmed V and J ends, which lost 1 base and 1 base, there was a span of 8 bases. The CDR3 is CASSLRVGNTEAFF. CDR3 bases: TGCGCCAGCAGCTTGAGGGTTGGGAACACTGAAGCTTTCTTT.

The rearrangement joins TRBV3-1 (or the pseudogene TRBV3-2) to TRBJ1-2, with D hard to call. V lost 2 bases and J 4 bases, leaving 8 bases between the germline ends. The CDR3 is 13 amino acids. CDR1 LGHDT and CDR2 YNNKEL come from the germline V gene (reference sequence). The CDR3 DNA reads TGTGCCAGCAGCCAACCTGACACCTATGGCTACACCTTC. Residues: CASSQPDTYGYTF.

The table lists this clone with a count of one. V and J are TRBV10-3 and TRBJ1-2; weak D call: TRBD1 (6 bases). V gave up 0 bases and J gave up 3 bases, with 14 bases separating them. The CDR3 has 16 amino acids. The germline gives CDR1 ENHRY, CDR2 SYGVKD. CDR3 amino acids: CAISESGGEGDYGYTF. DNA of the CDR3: TGTGCCATCAGTGAGTCAGGGGGAGAAGGGGACTATGGCTACACCTTC.

CDR3 sequence (DNA): TGCGCCAGCAGACGGACTAGCGGGGGGGTCCAAGAGACCCAGTACTTC. This sequence encodes CASRRTSGGVQETQYF. The V gene is TRBV5-1, the J gene TRBJ2-5, with 15 bases lining up with TRBD2. The V gene end was trimmed by 5 bases and the J gene end by 1 base; junction bases not matched to a gene: 3. The CDR3 is 16 amino acids. Germline V gives CDR1 SGHRS, CDR2 YFSETQ.

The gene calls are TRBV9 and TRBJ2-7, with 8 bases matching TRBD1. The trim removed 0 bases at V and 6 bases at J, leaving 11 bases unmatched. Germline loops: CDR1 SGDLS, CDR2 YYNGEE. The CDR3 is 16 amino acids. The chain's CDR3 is CASSVAGGQGLSEQYF. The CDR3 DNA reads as TGTGCCAGCAGCGTAGCTGGCGGACAGGGCCTCTCCGAGCAGTACTTC.

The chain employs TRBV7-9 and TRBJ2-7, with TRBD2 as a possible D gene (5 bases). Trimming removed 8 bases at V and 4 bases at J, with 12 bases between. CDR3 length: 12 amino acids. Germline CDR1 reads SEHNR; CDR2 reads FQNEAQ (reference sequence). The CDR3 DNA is TGTGCCAGCCCCGCGGGCGTTTACGAGCAGTACTTC. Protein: CASPAGVYEQYF.

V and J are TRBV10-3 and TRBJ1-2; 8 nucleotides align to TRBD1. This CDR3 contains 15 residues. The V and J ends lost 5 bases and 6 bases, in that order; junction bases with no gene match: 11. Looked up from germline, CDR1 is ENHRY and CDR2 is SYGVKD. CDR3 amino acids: CAISLQDRDINGYTF. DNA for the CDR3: TGTGCCATCAGTCTCCAGGACAGGGATATCAATGGCTACACCTTC.

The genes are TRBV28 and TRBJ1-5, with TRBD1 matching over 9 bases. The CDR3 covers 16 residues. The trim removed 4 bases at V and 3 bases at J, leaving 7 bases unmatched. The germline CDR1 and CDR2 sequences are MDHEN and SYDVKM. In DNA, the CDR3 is TGTGCCAGCAGTTGGGACAGGGACACCTACAATCAGCCCCAGCATTTT. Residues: CASSWDRDTYNQPQHF.

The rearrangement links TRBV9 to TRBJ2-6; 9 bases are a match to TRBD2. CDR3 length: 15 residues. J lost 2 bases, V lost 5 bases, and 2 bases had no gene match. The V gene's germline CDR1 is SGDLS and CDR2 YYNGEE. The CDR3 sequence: CASSSGRTGANVLTF. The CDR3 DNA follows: TGTGCCAGCAGTAGCGGGAGAACTGGGGCCAACGTCCTGACTTTC. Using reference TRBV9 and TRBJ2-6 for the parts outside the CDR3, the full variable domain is DSGVTQTPKHLITATGQRVTLRCSPRSGDLSVYWYQQSLDQGLQFLIQYYNGEERAKGNILERFSAQQFPDLHSELNLSSLELGDSALYFCASSSGRTGANVLTFGAGSRLTVL.

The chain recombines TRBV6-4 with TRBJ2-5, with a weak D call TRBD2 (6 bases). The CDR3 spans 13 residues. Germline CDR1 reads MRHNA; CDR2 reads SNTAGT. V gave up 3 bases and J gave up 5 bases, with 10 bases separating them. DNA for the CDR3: TGTGCCAGCAGTGAGGTTCGGGGGGAGACCCAGTACTTC. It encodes CASSEVRGETQYF.

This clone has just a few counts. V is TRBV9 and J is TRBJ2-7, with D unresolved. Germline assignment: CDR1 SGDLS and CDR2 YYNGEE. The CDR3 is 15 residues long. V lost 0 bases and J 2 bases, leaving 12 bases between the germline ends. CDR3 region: CASSVGQRTTYEQYF. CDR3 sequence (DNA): TGTGCCAGCAGCGTAGGGCAGAGAACAACCTACGAGCAGTACTTC. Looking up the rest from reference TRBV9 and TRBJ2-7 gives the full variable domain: DSGVTQTPKHLITATGQRVTLRCSPRSGDLSVYWYQQSLDQGLQFLIQYYNGEERAKGNILERFSAQQFPDLHSELNLSSLELGDSALYFCASSVGQRTTYEQYFGPGTRLTVT.

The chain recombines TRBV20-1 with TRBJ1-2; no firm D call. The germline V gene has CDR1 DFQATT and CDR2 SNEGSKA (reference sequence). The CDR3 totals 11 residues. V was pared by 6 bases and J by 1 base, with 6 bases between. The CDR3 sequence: CSARSNYGYTF. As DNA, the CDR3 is TGCAGTGCAAGGAGTAACTATGGCTACACCTTC.

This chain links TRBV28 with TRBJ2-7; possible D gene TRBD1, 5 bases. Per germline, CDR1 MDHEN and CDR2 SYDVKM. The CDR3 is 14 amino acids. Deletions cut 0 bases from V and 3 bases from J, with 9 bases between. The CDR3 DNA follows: TGTGCCAGCAGTTTATGGCAGGGCGACTACGAGCAGTACTTC. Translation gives CASSLWQGDYEQYF.